This T cell receptor beta chain was identified in a study of neurological immune-mediated disorders. Overall study findings and caveats: HTLV-1-associated myelopathy had the most TCR clonal expansion, and multiple sclerosis had the least, less than healthy controls.

The CDR3 extends over 18 amino acids. The ends lost 1 base at V and 0 bases at J; junction bases unmatched: 8. Germline CDR1 and CDR2: LGHDT and YNNKEL (reference sequence). The table lists this clonotype with many counts. Its antigen is currently unknown. The unsorted libraries had their origin in 2 million PBMCs stored at -80 C. TCRdb independently ran MiXCR on the 5' RACE reads; one entry per CDR3 protein. Here the sample spans 20,000 or so distinct CDR3 sequences, around an eighth being singletons. Sequenced sample: PBMCs. The chain links TRBV3-1 to TRBJ1-1; 10 positions match TRBD1. This TCR was recovered from a woman aged 40 to 55 with HTLV-1-associated myelopathy (HAM/TSP). CDR3 DNA sequence: TGTGCCAGCAGCCAAGTGGGGGGACAGGGGAAAATGAACACTGAAGCTTTCTTT. Its protein is CASSQVGGQGKMNTEAFF.